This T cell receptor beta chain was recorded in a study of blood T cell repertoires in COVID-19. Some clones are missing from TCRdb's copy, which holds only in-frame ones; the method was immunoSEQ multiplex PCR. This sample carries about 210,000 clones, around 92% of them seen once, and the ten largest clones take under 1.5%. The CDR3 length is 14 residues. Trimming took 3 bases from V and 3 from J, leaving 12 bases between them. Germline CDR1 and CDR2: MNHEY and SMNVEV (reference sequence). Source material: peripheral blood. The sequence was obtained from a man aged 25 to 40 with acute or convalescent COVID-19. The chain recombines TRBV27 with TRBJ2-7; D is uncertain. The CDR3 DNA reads TGTGCCAGCAGTTTTCTACCTGCCCTCTACGAGCAGTACTTC. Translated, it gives CASSFLPALYEQYF.